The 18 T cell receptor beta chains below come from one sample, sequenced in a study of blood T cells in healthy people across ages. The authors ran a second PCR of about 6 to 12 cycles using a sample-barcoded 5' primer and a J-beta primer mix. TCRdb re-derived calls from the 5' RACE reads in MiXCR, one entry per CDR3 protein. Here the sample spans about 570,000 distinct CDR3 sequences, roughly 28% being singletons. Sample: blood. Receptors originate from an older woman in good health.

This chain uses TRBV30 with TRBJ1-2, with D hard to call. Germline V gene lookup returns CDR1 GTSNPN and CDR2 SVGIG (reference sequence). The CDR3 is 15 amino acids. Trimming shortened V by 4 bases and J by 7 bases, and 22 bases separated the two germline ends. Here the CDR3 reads CAWKGWAGFRSGYTF. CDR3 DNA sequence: TGTGCCTGGAAGGGATGGGCCGGATTTAGGAGTGGCTACACCTTC.

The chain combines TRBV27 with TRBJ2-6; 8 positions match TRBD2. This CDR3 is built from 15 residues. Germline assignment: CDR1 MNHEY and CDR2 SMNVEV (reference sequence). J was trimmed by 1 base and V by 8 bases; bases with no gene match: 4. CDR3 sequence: CASASGGSGANVLTF. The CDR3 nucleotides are TGTGCCAGCGCTTCGGGGGGGTCTGGGGCCAACGTCCTGACTTTC.

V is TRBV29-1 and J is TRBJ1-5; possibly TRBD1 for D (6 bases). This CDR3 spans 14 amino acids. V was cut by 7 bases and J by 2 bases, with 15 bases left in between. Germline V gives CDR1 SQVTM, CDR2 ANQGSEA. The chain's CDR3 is CSASAGDRNQPQHF. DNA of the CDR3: TGCAGCGCCTCGGCAGGGGATCGCAATCAGCCCCAGCATTTT.

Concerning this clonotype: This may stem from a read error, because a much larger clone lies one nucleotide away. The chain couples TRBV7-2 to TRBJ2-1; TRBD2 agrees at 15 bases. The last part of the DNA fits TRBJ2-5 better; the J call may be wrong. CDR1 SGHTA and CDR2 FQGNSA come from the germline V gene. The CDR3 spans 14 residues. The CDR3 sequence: CASSRTSGGGTQYF. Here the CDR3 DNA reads TGTGCCAGCAGCCGGACTAGCGGGGGGGGGACCCAGTACTTC.

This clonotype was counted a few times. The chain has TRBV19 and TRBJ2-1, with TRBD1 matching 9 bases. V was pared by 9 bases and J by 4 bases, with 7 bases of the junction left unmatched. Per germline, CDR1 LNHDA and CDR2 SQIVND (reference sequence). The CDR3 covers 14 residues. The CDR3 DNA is TGTGCCAGCAAACAGGGGGCGATTTACAATGAGCAGTTCTTC. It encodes CASKQGAIYNEQFF. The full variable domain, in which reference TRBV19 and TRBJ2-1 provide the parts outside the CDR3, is DGGITQSPKYLFRKEGQNVTLSCEQNLNHDAMYWYRQDPGQGLRLIYYSQIVNDFQKGDIAEGYSVSREKKESFPLTVTSAQKNPTAFYLCASKQGAIYNEQFFGPGTRLTVL.

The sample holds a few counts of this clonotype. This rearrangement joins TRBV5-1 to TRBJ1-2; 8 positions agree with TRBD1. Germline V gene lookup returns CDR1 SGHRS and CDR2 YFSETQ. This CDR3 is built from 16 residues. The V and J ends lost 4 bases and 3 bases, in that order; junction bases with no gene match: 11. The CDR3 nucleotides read TGCGCCAGCAGCCAGGGGGCCACAGGGGAATACTATGGCTACACCTTC. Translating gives CASSQGATGEYYGYTF.

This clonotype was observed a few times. The CDR3 sequence: CASNRGQGGAQPQHF. DNA for the CDR3: TGTGCCAGCAATAGGGGACAGGGGGGTGCTCAGCCCCAGCATTTT. This chain connects TRBV28 to TRBJ1-5; 11 nucleotides match TRBD1. V lost 7 bases and J lost 6; bases outside the gene matches: 8. Germline assignment: CDR1 MDHEN and CDR2 SYDVKM. The CDR3 sequence is 15 residues long.

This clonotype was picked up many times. The CDR3 sequence: CASREAGETQYF. The DNA of the CDR3 is TGTGCCAGCAGAGAGGCGGGAGAGACCCAGTACTTC. The chain links TRBV2 to TRBJ2-5, with D tentatively TRBD2 (5 bases). Trimming took off 6 bases at V and 4 bases at J, with 9 bases between the two ends. The germline CDR1 and CDR2 sequences are SNHLY and FYNNEI. The CDR3 is made up of 12 amino acids.

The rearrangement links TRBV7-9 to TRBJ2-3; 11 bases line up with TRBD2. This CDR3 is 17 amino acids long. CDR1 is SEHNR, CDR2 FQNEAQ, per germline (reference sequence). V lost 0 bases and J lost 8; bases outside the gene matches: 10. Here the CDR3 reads CASSLASGTSGTGTQYF. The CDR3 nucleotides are TGTGCCAGCAGCTTAGCCTCGGGGACTAGCGGCACGGGTACGCAGTATTTT. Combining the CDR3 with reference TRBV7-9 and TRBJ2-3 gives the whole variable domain DTGVSQNPRHKITKRGQNVTFRCDPISEHNRLYWYRQTLGQGPEFLTYFQNEAQLEKSRLLSDRFSAERPKGSFSTLEIQRTEQGDSAMYLCASSLASGTSGTGTQYFGPGTRLTVL.

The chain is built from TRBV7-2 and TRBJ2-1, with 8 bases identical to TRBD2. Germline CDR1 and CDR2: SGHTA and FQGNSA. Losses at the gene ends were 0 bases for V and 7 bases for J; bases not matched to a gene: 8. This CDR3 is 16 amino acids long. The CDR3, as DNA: TGTGCCAGCAGCTTAGCGCGAAGCGGGGGATCAAATGAGCAGTTCTTC. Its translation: CASSLARSGGSNEQFF.

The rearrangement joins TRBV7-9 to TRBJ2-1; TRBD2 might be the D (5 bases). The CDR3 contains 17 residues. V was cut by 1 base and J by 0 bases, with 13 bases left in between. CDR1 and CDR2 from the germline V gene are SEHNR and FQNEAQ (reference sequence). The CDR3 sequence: CASSLVPGSNSYNEQFF. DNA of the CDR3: TGTGCCAGCAGCTTAGTGCCGGGGTCCAACTCCTACAATGAGCAGTTCTTC. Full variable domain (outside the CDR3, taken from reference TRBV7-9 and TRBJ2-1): DTGVSQNPRHKITKRGQNVTFRCDPISEHNRLYWYRQTLGQGPEFLTYFQNEAQLEKSRLLSDRFSAERPKGSFSTLEIQRTEQGDSAMYLCASSLVPGSNSYNEQFFGPGTRLTVL.

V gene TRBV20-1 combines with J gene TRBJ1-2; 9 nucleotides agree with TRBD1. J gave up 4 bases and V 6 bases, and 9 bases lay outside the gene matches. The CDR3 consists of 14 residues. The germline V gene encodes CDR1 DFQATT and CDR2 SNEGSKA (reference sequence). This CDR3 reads CSANTATGGYGYTF. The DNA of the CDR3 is TGCAGTGCCAATACCGCGACAGGGGGCTATGGCTACACCTTC.

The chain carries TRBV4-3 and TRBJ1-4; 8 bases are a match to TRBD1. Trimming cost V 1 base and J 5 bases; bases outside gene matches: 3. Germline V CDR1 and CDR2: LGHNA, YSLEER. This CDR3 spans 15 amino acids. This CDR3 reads CASSQGTGRNEKLFF. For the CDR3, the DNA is TGCGCCAGCAGCCAAGGGACAGGGAGGAATGAAAAACTGTTTTTT.

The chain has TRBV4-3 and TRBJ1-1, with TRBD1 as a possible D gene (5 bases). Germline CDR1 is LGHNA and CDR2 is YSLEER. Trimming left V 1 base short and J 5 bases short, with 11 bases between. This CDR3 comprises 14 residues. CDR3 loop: CASSQGFRETEAFF. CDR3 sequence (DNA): TGCGCCAGCAGCCAAGGTTTCAGGGAGACTGAAGCTTTCTTT.

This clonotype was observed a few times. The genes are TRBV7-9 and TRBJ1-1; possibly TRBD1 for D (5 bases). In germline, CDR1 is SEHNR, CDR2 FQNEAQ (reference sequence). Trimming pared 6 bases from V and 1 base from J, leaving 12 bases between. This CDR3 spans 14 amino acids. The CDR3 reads CASSIGGANTEAFF. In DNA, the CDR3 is TGTGCCAGCAGTATTGGTGGGGCGAACACTGAAGCTTTCTTT. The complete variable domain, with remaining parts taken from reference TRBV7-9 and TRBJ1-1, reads DTGVSQNPRHKITKRGQNVTFRCDPISEHNRLYWYRQTLGQGPEFLTYFQNEAQLEKSRLLSDRFSAERPKGSFSTLEIQRTEQGDSAMYLCASSIGGANTEAFFGQGTRLTVV.

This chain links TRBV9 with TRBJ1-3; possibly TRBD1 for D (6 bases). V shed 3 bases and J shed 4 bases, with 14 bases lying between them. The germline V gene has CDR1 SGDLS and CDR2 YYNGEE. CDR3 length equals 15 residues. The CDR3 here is CASSGLQGLGNTIYF. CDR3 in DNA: TGTGCCAGCAGCGGCCTACAGGGTCTGGGAAACACCATATATTTT. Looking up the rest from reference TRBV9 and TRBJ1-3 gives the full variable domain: DSGVTQTPKHLITATGQRVTLRCSPRSGDLSVYWYQQSLDQGLQFLIQYYNGEERAKGNILERFSAQQFPDLHSELNLSSLELGDSALYFCASSGLQGLGNTIYFGEGSWLTVV.

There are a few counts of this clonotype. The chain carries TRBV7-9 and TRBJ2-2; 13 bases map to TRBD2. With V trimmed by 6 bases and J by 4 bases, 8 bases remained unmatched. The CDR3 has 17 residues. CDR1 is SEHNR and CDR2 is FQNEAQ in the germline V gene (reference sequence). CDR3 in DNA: TGTGCCAGCAGGCTATGGACTAGCGGGGGTATCACCGGGGAGCTGTTTTTT. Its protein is CASRLWTSGGITGELFF.

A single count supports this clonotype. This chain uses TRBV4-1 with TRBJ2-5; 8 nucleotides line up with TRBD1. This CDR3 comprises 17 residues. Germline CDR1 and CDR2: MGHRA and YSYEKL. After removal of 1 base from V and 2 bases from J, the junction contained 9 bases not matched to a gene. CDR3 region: CASSQALGTGVQETQYF. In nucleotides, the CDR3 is TGCGCCAGCAGCCAAGCCCTCGGGACAGGTGTTCAAGAGACCCAGTACTTC.